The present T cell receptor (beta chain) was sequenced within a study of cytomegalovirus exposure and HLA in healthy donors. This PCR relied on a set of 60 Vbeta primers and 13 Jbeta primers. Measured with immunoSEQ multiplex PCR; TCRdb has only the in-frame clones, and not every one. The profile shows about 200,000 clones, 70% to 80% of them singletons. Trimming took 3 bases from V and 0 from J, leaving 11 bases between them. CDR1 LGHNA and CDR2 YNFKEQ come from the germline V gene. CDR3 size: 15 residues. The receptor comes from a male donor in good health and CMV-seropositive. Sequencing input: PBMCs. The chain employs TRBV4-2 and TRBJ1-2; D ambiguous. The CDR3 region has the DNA TGTGCCAGCAGCCAGGATGACCTAGCTAACTATGGCTACACCTTC. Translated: CASSQDDLANYGYTF.